The 26 T cell receptor beta chains given below trace back to one sample, sequenced in a study of T cells in Graves' hyperthyroidism and ophthalmopathy. TCR beta CDR3 regions were amplified from RNA transcripts. Using the HTBI primer set, a first-round RT-PCR was run on the TCR CDR3. TCRdb redid the calling of the multiplex PCR reads with MiXCR, one entry per CDR3 protein. Here the sample spans more than 350,000 distinct CDR3 sequences, 14% to 15% being singletons. The source material was blood. The receptors derive from a woman between 25 and 40 years old with Graves' hyperthyroidism.

This clonotype was counted at least ten times. The V gene is TRBV28, the J gene TRBJ2-5; D is possibly TRBD2 (5 bases). Germline V gene lookup returns CDR1 MDHEN and CDR2 SYDVKM. The CDR3 spans 12 residues. The germline V and J ends were trimmed by 8 bases and 5 bases, with 12 bases remaining between them. This chain's CDR3 is CASFEERETQYF. Written as DNA, the CDR3 is TGTGCCAGCTTCGAGGAGCGGGAGACCCAGTACTTC. The whole variable domain, filled in from reference TRBV28 and TRBJ2-5, reads DVKVTQSSRYLVKRTGEKVFLECVQDMDHENMFWYRQDPGLGLRLIYFSYDVKMKEKGDIPEGYSVSREKKERFSLILESASTNQTSMYLCASFEERETQYFGPGTRLLVL.

This clonotype occurred many times. The chain recombines TRBV11-2 with TRBJ2-3; D is undetermined. V was pared by 3 bases and J by 2 bases, with 6 bases between. The germline CDR1 and CDR2 sequences are SGHAT and FQNNGV. The CDR3 sequence is 13 residues long. The CDR3 bases are TGTGCCAGCAGCTTGAGTGTCACAGATACGCAGTATTTT. It codes for CASSLSVTDTQYF.

Remarks on this clonotype: One junction end does not reproduce the germline sequence, and a read error may be involved. The chain recombines TRBV27 with TRBJ1-2; 9 bases agree with TRBD1. The CDR3 extends over 15 amino acids. CDR1 is MNHEY, CDR2 SMNVEV, per germline (reference sequence). CDR3 region: CASRPAGTGNYGCTF. The CDR3, as DNA: TGTGCCAGCAGACCCGCCGGGACAGGGAACTATGGCTGCACCTTC.

The rearrangement links TRBV7-9 to TRBJ1-3; no firm D call. The length of the CDR3 is 15 residues. Trimming stripped 4 bases from V and 2 bases from J, with 12 bases between. Germline CDR1 SEHNR, CDR2 FQNEAQ (reference sequence). CDR3 residues: CASSWEGFTGNTIYF. The CDR3 coding sequence is TGTGCCAGCAGCTGGGAAGGGTTTACTGGAAACACCATATATTTT.

This clonotype showed up many times. The CDR3 is CASLPPSTDTQYF. CDR3 nucleotide sequence: TGTGCCAGCCTACCCCCTAGCACAGATACGCAGTATTTT. This rearrangement joins TRBV7-9 to TRBJ2-3, with no clear D. This CDR3 spans 13 amino acids. Germline V gene data show CDR1 as SEHNR and CDR2 as FQNEAQ (reference sequence). Trimming shortened V by 8 bases and J by 0 bases, and 9 bases separated the two germline ends.

In this sample, this clonotype turned up many times. The chain recombines TRBV18 with TRBJ2-3; D might be TRBD1 (5 bases). In germline, CDR1 is KGHSH, CDR2 LQKENI. This CDR3 spans 15 amino acids. Trimming shortened V by 4 bases and J by 0 bases, and 11 bases separated the two germline ends. DNA for the CDR3: TGTGCCAGCTCACATCAGGGCCTCAGCACAGATACGCAGTATTTT. Protein sequence: CASSHQGLSTDTQYF.

This clonotype was seen a few times. The chain is built from TRBV6-1 and TRBJ2-7, with D maybe TRBD1 (6 bases). The CDR3 is 13 amino acids. V dropped 7 bases and J dropped 3 bases, with 13 bases sitting between them. CDR1 and CDR2 from the germline V gene are MNHNS and SASEGT. The CDR3 bases are TGTGCCAGCACTGCAGGGGATCTCTACGAGCAGTACTTC. Its protein is CASTAGDLYEQYF.

This clonotype was counted a few times. The rearrangement uses TRBV4-1 and TRBJ1-5; the D gene is possibly TRBD1 (5 bases). Trimming cost V 3 bases and J 3 bases, with 9 bases left between them. CDR1 is MGHRA, CDR2 YSYEKL, per germline. The CDR3 is made up of 14 amino acids. CDR3 DNA: TGCGCCAGCAGCCAGGGGGGTGCCAATCAGCCCCAGCATTTT. Translating gives CASSQGGANQPQHF.

The sample holds many counts of this clonotype. The chain recombines TRBV11-3 with TRBJ2-1, with TRBD1 identical over 7 bases. The ends lost 5 bases at V and 10 bases at J; junction bases unmatched: 5. Germline lookup yields CDR1 SGHNT and CDR2 YENEEA. This CDR3 contains 12 residues. CDR3 region: CASSMRQGEQFF. The CDR3 coding sequence is TGTGCCAGCAGCATGCGACAGGGAGAGCAGTTCTTC.

This clonotype was seen more than once but under ten times. This chain links TRBV27 with TRBJ1-5; tentatively, D is TRBD1 (5 bases). Per germline, CDR1 MNHEY and CDR2 SMNVEV (reference sequence). The CDR3 is made up of 14 amino acids. The V end lost 3 bases, the J end lost 4 bases, and 10 bases lay between the germline ends. CDR3 bases: TGTGCCAGCAGTTTTGAGGGGTATAATCAGCCCCAGCATTTT. Its translation is CASSFEGYNQPQHF.

This clonotype has only a few counts. The chain carries TRBV6-2 or TRBV6-3 and TRBJ2-7, with 7 nucleotides matching TRBD2. In germline, CDR1 is MNHEY, CDR2 SVGEGT. The CDR3 totals 11 residues. The DNA for the CDR3 is TGTGGTGGGAGGGCCTCCTACGAGCAGTACTTC. It specifies CGGRASYEQYF.

In its sample, this clonotype was seen many times. The chain recombines TRBV27 with TRBJ1-1; D is unresolved. Germline V lookup: CDR1 MNHEY, CDR2 SMNVEV (reference sequence). V was pared by 4 bases and J by 1 base, with 10 bases between. The CDR3 length is 14 residues. This CDR3 reads CASSYGPANTEAFF. CDR3 DNA: TGTGCCAGCAGTTACGGACCGGCGAACACTGAAGCTTTCTTT.

This clonotype was observed at least ten times. The chain uses TRBV2 and TRBJ2-1, with D possibly being TRBD1 (6 bases). V was shortened by 0 bases and J by 4 bases, with 10 bases between the two germline ends. There are 15 residues in the CDR3. Germline V CDR1 and CDR2: SNHLY, FYNNEI. CDR3 protein: CASSEALDRYNEQFF. CDR3 sequence (DNA): TGTGCCAGCAGTGAAGCGCTTGACAGGTACAATGAGCAGTTCTTC.

Turning to this clonotype: Given a much more abundant clone one base away, this may be a read error. The rearrangement joins TRBV19 to TRBJ1-1, with 8 bases aligning to TRBD1. The germline V gene has CDR1 LNHDA and CDR2 SQIVND (reference sequence). V was pared by 5 bases and J by 4 bases, with 3 bases of the junction left unmatched. The CDR3 is made up of 13 amino acids. In DNA form, the CDR3 reads TGTGCCAGTAGTCAGGACAGGGCCACTGAAGCTTTCTTT. Translated: CASSQDRATEAFF.

This clonotype was recorded many times. The gene calls are TRBV20-1 and TRBJ2-5; 13 positions agree with TRBD2. The junction had 3 bases not matched to a gene; V was cut back by 3 bases and J by 5 bases. Germline V gene lookup returns CDR1 DFQATT and CDR2 SNEGSKA (reference sequence). The CDR3 is made up of 14 amino acids. The chain's CDR3 is CSASGTSGKETQYF. In DNA form, the CDR3 reads TGCAGTGCTAGCGGGACTAGCGGGAAGGAGACCCAGTACTTC.

This clonotype was detected a few times. The J gene is TRBJ2-1, the V gene TRBV6-2 or TRBV6-3; TRBD2 aligns across 9 bases. This CDR3 has 21 amino acids. Germline CDR1 reads MNHEY; CDR2 reads SVGEGT. Losses at the gene ends were 0 bases for V and 10 bases for J; bases not matched to a gene: 25. The CDR3 region is CASSYSTPVIAGVGGRVEQFF. DNA of the CDR3: TGTGCCAGCAGTTACTCGACCCCTGTGATAGCGGGAGTAGGGGGGAGGGTGGAGCAGTTCTTC.

This clonotype occurred many times. The CDR3 reads CASSPGRELSEQYF. CDR3 nucleotide sequence: TGTGCCAGCAGCCCGGGGCGGGAGTTAAGCGAGCAGTACTTC. The V call is TRBV3-1, the J call TRBJ2-7, with 7 bases that match TRBD2. Germline CDR1 reads LGHDT; CDR2 reads YNNKEL (reference sequence). The CDR3 has 14 residues. Trimming took 4 bases from V and 6 from J; bases not matched to a gene: 9.

This clonotype was seen ten or more times. The chain carries TRBV18 and TRBJ1-2, with 7 bases identical to TRBD1. CDR1 is KGHSH and CDR2 is LQKENI in the germline V gene. The length of the CDR3 is 15 residues. V shed 3 bases and J 5 bases; nucleotides not matched to a gene: 9. The CDR3 region has the DNA TGTGCCAGCTCACCGGGACAGCAAATTATTTATGGCTACACCTTC. This sequence encodes CASSPGQQIIYGYTF.

This clonotype was seen a handful of times. The CDR3 region has the DNA TGTGCCAGCAGTGAAATAACTAGCGGGAGAGGGACCTACAATGAGCAGTTCTTC. Protein sequence: CASSEITSGRGTYNEQFF. The chain combines TRBV2 with TRBJ2-1; TRBD2 matches at 11 bases. Per the germline V gene, CDR1 is SNHLY and CDR2 is FYNNEI. Trimming removed 2 bases from V and 2 bases from J; junction bases left unmatched: 8. This CDR3 comprises 18 residues.

This clonotype was detected ten times or more. CDR3: CASSGAGANYGYTF. The CDR3 DNA is TGTGCCAGCAGTGGAGCAGGGGCTAACTATGGCTACACCTTC. This chain connects TRBV2 to TRBJ1-2; D possibly corresponds to TRBD1 (6 bases). Germline V gives CDR1 SNHLY, CDR2 FYNNEI. Trimming removed 4 bases at V and 0 bases at J, with 9 bases between. The CDR3 totals 14 residues.

This clonotype has a count of ten or more. The gene calls are TRBV27 and TRBJ2-7; 8 nucleotides match TRBD1. CDR1 is MNHEY and CDR2 is SMNVEV in the germline V gene (reference sequence). V lost 3 bases, J lost 7 bases, and 11 bases stayed unmatched. The CDR3 length is 15 residues. CDR3 protein: CASSLQGQGLGEQYF. CDR3 in DNA: TGTGCCAGCAGTTTGCAAGGACAGGGATTAGGTGAGCAGTACTTC.

This clonotype was counted ten times or more. The chain employs TRBV5-1 and TRBJ2-3, with TRBD1 matching 10 bases. The germline CDR1 and CDR2 sequences are SGHRS and YFSETQ. The CDR3 spans 15 residues. V lost 4 bases and J lost 0; bases outside the gene matches: 2. The CDR3 is CASSQGQGSTDTQYF. CDR3 nucleotide sequence: TGCGCCAGCAGCCAGGGACAGGGGAGCACAGATACGCAGTATTTT.

At least ten counts were recorded for this clonotype. This chain joins TRBV28 and TRBJ2-1; TRBD1 aligns across 8 bases. After removal of 7 bases from V and 7 bases from J, the junction contained 12 bases not matched to a gene. This CDR3 has 15 amino acids. Germline V lookup: CDR1 MDHEN, CDR2 SYDVKM. The CDR3 DNA is TGTGCCAGCAACCCAAGCAGGGGGCGCAGGAATGAGCAGTTCTTC. Translation gives CASNPSRGRRNEQFF.

The DNA of the CDR3 is TGCAGCGTTGAAAACCTAGGGACAGGGGACTATGGCTACACCTTC. Residues: CSVENLGTGDYGYTF. This chain links TRBV29-1 with TRBJ1-2; 10 nucleotides match TRBD1. The germline gives CDR1 SQVTM, CDR2 ANQGSEA. CDR3 length: 15 amino acids. V shed 2 bases, J shed 3 bases, and the junction held 6 bases outside the gene matches.

This clonotype was seen ten or more times. V gene TRBV11-1 combines with J gene TRBJ2-5; a possible D gene is TRBD1 (6 bases). CDR1 is SGHAT and CDR2 is FQDESV in the germline V gene (reference sequence). V gave up 4 bases and J gave up 5 bases, with 11 bases separating them. The CDR3 extends over 13 amino acids. The CDR3 DNA sequence: TGTGCCAGCAGCTCCGGGACAAAGGAGACCCAGTACTTC. It is translated as CASSSGTKETQYF.

A word on this clonotype: A read error is possible here, since a much larger clone lies one base away. The chain employs TRBV6-1 and TRBJ1-1; D ambiguous. Germline values: CDR1 MNHNS, CDR2 SASEGT. This CDR3 comprises 16 residues. Here the CDR3 DNA reads TGTGCCAGCAGTGACCGAAGGGCCCCGATCGGCACTGAAGCTCTCTTT. Protein sequence: CASSDRRAPIGTEALF.